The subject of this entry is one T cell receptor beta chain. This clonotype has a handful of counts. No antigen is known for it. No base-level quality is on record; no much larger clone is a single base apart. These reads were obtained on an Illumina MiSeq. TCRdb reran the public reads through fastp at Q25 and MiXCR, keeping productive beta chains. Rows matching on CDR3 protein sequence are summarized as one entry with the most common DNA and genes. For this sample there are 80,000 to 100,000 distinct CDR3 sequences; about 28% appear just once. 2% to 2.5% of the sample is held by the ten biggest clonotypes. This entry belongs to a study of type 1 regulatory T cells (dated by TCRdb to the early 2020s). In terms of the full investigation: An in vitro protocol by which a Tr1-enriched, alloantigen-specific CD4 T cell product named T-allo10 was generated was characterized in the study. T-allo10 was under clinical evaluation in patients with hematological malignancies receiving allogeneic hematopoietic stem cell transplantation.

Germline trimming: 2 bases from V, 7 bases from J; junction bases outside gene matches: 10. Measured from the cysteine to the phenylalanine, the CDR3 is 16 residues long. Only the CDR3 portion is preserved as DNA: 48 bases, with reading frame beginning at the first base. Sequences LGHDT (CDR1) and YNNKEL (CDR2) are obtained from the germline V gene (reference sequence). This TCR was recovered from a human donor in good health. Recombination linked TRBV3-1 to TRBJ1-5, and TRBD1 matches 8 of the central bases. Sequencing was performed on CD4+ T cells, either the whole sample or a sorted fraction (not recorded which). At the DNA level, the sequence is TGTGCCAGCAGCCAATCCGGGACAGGTCTAGGACAGCCCCAGCATTTT. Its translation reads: CASSQSGTGLGQPQHF.